This passage covers 22 T cell receptor beta chains from one sample sequenced in a study of radiation and T cells in renal cell carcinoma. Time point meaning: baseline pretreatment blood. Regarding treatment: 15 Gy SBRT to primary tumor, nephrectomy 4 weeks later. Produced via immunoSEQ multiplex PCR; TCRdb's table is partial and in-frame only. The sample carries about 95,000 clones, around nine tenths recorded once. Specimen: blood, collected from a patient whose treatment included radiotherapy and nephrectomy. Receptor source: a man in his forties or fifties with renal cell carcinoma.

The chain is built from TRBV13 and TRBJ1-6; D not resolved. The length of the CDR3 is 13 residues. Trimming took 2 bases from V and 8 from J, leaving 7 bases between them. Germline V gene sequence: CDR1 PRHDT, CDR2 FYEKMQ (reference sequence). CDR3: CASSLQAYSPLHF. CDR3 nucleotide sequence: TGTGCCAGCAGCTTACAAGCGTATTCACCCCTCCACTTT.

The chain links TRBV7-6 to TRBJ2-7, with 12 bases fitting TRBD1. Germline V lookup: CDR1 SGHVS, CDR2 FNYEAQ. This CDR3 is built from 13 residues. V was pared by 5 bases and J by 5 bases, with 1 base of the junction left unmatched. As DNA, the CDR3 is TGTGCCAGCAGCGGGACAGGGGGCAACGAGCAGTACTTC. Amino acid sequence: CASSGTGGNEQYF.

V and J are TRBV5-1 and TRBJ2-1; 9 bases are a match to TRBD1. Looked up from germline, CDR1 is SGHRS and CDR2 is YFSETQ. CDR3 size: 14 residues. V lost 4 bases, J lost 5 bases, and 4 bases stayed unmatched. CDR3 coding DNA: TGCGCCAGCAGCGAACGGACAGGGGACAATGAGCAGTTCTTC. Translated: CASSERTGDNEQFF.

CDR3 loop: CASSTLAGAGETQYF. The CDR3, as DNA: TGTGCCAGCAGCACGCTAGCGGGGGCCGGAGAGACCCAGTACTTC. The rearrangement links TRBV5-4 to TRBJ2-5, with 10 positions matching TRBD2. This CDR3 contains 15 residues. Germline values: CDR1 SGHNT, CDR2 YYREEE (reference sequence). Unmatched junction bases numbered 7, after V lost 4 bases and J lost 4 bases.

This chain links TRBV19 with TRBJ2-1; D not certain. The germline CDR1 and CDR2 sequences are LNHDA and SQIVND (reference sequence). V dropped 4 bases and J dropped 8 bases, with 12 bases sitting between them. This CDR3 contains 13 residues. The CDR3 loop is CASSNPSSDEQFF. CDR3 nucleotide sequence: TGTGCCAGTAGTAACCCCTCGTCGGATGAGCAGTTCTTC.

V gene TRBV29-1 combines with J gene TRBJ2-3; D is possibly TRBD2 (6 bases). The CDR3 runs 15 residues. V was cut by 0 bases and J by 0 bases, with 10 bases left in between. The germline V gene encodes CDR1 SQVTM and CDR2 ANQGSEA. The CDR3 DNA is TGCAGCGTTGAAGAGGAGGGACCGAGCACAGATACGCAGTATTTT. As protein: CSVEEEGPSTDTQYF.

The chain has TRBV7-2 and TRBJ1-4; 7 nucleotides agree with TRBD1. This CDR3 has 14 residues. In germline, CDR1 is SGHTA, CDR2 FQGNSA. V shed 8 bases, J shed 4 bases, and the junction held 7 bases outside the gene matches. The CDR3, as DNA: TGTGCCAGCGGCGAACAGGGGCTTAATGAAAAACTGTTTTTT. Amino acids: CASGEQGLNEKLFF.

This rearrangement joins TRBV10-3 to TRBJ2-5; possible D gene TRBD2, 5 bases. CDR3 length equals 15 residues. Germline CDR1 and CDR2: ENHRY and SYGVKD. Between the trimmed V and J ends, which lost 0 bases and 1 base, there was a span of 9 bases. The CDR3, as DNA: TGTGCCATCAGTGAGTCGAGGACTTCCCAAGAGACCCAGTACTTC. It yields the protein CAISESRTSQETQYF.

This clone has a single count. This rearrangement joins TRBV7-9 to TRBJ2-1, with D uncertain. Trimming removed 3 bases at V and 10 bases at J, with 10 bases between. The CDR3 runs 12 residues. Germline V lookup: CDR1 SEHNR, CDR2 FQNEAQ (reference sequence). The CDR3 DNA is TGTGCCAGCAGCTTGACGATCGGGGAGCAGTTCTTC. Translated, it gives CASSLTIGEQFF. Full variable domain (remainder filled in from reference TRBV7-9 and TRBJ2-1): DTGVSQNPRHKITKRGQNVTFRCDPISEHNRLYWYRQTLGQGPEFLTYFQNEAQLEKSRLLSDRFSAERPKGSFSTLEIQRTEQGDSAMYLCASSLTIGEQFFGPGTRLTVL.

The chain joins TRBV6-5 to TRBJ2-7; D call uncertain. This CDR3 contains 13 residues. Trimming removed 7 bases at V and 0 bases at J, with 10 bases between. Per germline, CDR1 MNHEY and CDR2 SVGAGI. The CDR3 DNA reads as TGTGCCAGCACAGAAACGTACTCCTACGAGCAGTACTTC. This codes for CASTETYSYEQYF.

The chain uses TRBV10-3 and TRBJ2-3; TRBD2 is a possible D gene (6 bases). V gave up 5 bases and J gave up 4 bases, with 10 bases separating them. There are 13 residues in the CDR3. Germline loops: CDR1 ENHRY, CDR2 SYGVKD. CDR3 region: CAISPPGADTQYF. The CDR3 region has the DNA TGTGCCATCAGTCCCCCGGGGGCAGATACGCAGTATTTT.

The chain combines TRBV30 with TRBJ2-3; 12 bases agree with TRBD2. CDR1 is GTSNPN and CDR2 is SVGIG in the germline V gene (reference sequence). This CDR3 spans 15 amino acids. V lost 2 bases, J lost 5 bases, and 5 bases stayed unmatched. CDR3 DNA: TGTGCCTGGAGTCTAGCGGGGGGGTCTGGAGATACGCAGTATTTT. It encodes CAWSLAGGSGDTQYF.

The chain uses TRBV29-1 and TRBJ2-7; D remains unclear. V dropped 4 bases and J dropped 0 bases, with 4 bases sitting between them. Germline CDR1 and CDR2: SQVTM and ANQGSEA. The CDR3 sequence is 11 residues long. The CDR3 loop is CSVVSSYEQYF. CDR3 sequence (DNA): TGCAGCGTTGTCAGCTCCTACGAGCAGTACTTC.

J is TRBJ2-5 and V is TRBV6-5; 9 bases are shared with TRBD2. Germline trimming cut 1 base from V and 1 base from J; bases unmatched to any gene: 4. This CDR3 has 16 residues. The germline V gene encodes CDR1 MNHEY and CDR2 SVGAGI. The DNA of the CDR3 is TGTGCCAGCAGTTACTACCGCGGGGGGGGCCAAGAGACCCAGTACTTC. Its protein product is CASSYYRGGGQETQYF.

The chain has TRBV6-4 and TRBJ1-1, with 7 positions matching TRBD1. CDR3 length equals 13 residues. Germline CDR1 MRHNA, CDR2 SNTAGT. Trimming cost V 8 bases and J 3 bases; bases outside gene matches: 6. CDR3 residues: CASLSTGHTEAFF. As DNA, the CDR3 is TGTGCCAGCCTCTCGACAGGGCACACTGAAGCTTTCTTT.

The chain has TRBV7-6 and TRBJ1-1; D is unresolved. CDR3 size: 13 residues. The germline V gene encodes CDR1 SGHVS and CDR2 FNYEAQ. The V and J ends lost 6 bases and 1 base respectively, with 9 bases between them. This CDR3 reads CASSPQTNTEAFF. As DNA, the CDR3 is TGTGCCAGCAGTCCTCAGACGAACACTGAAGCTTTCTTT. Supplemented by reference TRBV7-6 and TRBJ1-1, the full variable domain reads GAGVSQSPRYKVTKRGQDVALRCDPISGHVSLYWYRQALGQGPEFLTYFNYEAQQDKSGLPNDRFSAERPEGSISTLTIQRTEQRDSAMYRCASSPQTNTEAFFGQGTRLTVV.

About this clone: The sample holds other DNA sequences that translate to the same CDR3. The V gene is TRBV7-9, the J gene TRBJ1-3, with TRBD1 identical over 9 bases. V was pared by 3 bases and J by 4 bases, with 1 base of the junction left unmatched. This CDR3 has 14 amino acids. Germline V gene sequence: CDR1 SEHNR, CDR2 FQNEAQ (reference sequence). The CDR3: CASSLGQGGNTIYF. DNA for the CDR3: TGTGCCAGCAGCTTGGGACAGGGAGGAAACACCATATATTTT.

The genes are TRBV2 and TRBJ2-5, with TRBD2 identical over 7 bases. The tail of the sequence fits TRBJ2-7 better, so the J call may be wrong. Germline-derived CDR1 and CDR2 are SNHLY and FYNNEI. The CDR3 spans 15 residues. In DNA form, the CDR3 reads TGTGCCAGCATGGGAGCGGGCGGGGGACCTTACGAGCAGTACTTC. Translating gives CASMGAGGGPYEQYF.

The rearrangement uses TRBV19 and TRBJ1-6; TRBD1 matches 7 bases. The CDR3 sequence is 16 residues long. From germline, CDR1 is LNHDA and CDR2 SQIVND (reference sequence). With 1 base clipped from V and 7 bases from J, the junction kept 7 bases outside the gene matches. CDR3 sequence reads: CASSIGQGVENSPLHF. CDR3 bases: TGTGCCAGTAGTATAGGGCAGGGGGTAGAGAATTCACCCCTCCACTTT.

The rearrangement uses TRBV9 and TRBJ1-5; D uncertain. Per the germline V gene, CDR1 is SGDLS and CDR2 is YYNGEE. V lost 2 bases and J lost 7, with 10 bases in between. The CDR3 is 13 amino acids. Here the CDR3 reads CASSVLDGQPQHF. In nucleotides, the CDR3 is TGTGCCAGCAGCGTCCTGGACGGCCAGCCCCAGCATTTT.

At least ten counts were recorded for this clone. This rearrangement joins TRBV9 to TRBJ1-2; D is uncertain. The length of the CDR3 is 14 residues. Germline CDR1 is SGDLS and CDR2 is YYNGEE. V lost 4 bases and J 1 base, leaving 11 bases between the germline ends. CDR3 in amino acids: CASSSQANNYGYTF. CDR3 bases: TGTGCCAGCAGCTCCCAGGCCAATAACTATGGCTACACCTTC.

The rearrangement links TRBV19 to TRBJ1-2; TRBD1 agrees at 12 bases. Germline lookup yields CDR1 LNHDA and CDR2 SQIVND (reference sequence). After removal of 6 bases from V and 8 bases from J, the junction contained 7 bases not matched to a gene. The CDR3 totals 14 residues. The CDR3 DNA follows: TGTGCCAGTAGCCCGGGACAGGGGGCATCAGGCTACACCTTC. Translation: CASSPGQGASGYTF.